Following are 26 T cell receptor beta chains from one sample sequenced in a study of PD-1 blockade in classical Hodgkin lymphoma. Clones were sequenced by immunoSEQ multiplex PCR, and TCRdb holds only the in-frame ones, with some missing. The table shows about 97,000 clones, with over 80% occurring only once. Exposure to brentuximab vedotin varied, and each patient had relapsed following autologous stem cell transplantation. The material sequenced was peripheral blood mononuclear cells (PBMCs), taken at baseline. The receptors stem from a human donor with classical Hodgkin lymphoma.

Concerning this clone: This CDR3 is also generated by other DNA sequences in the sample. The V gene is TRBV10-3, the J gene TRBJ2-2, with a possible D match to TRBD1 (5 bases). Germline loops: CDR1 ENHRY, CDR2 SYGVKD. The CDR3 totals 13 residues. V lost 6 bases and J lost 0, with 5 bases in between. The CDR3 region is CAIRGPNTGELFF. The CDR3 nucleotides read TGTGCCATCAGGGGGCCGAACACCGGGGAGCTGTTTTTT.

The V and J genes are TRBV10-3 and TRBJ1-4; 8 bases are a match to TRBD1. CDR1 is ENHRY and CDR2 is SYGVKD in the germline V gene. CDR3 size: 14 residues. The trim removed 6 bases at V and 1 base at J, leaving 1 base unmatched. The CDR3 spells CAIRDRGTNEKLFF. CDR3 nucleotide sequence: TGTGCCATCAGAGACAGGGGAACTAATGAAAAACTGTTTTTT.

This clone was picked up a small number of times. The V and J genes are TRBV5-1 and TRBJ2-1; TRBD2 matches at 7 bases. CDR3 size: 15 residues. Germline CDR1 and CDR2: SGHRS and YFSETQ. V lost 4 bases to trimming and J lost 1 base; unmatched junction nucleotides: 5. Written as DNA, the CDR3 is TGCGCCAGCAGCAACCCTAGCGGATCCTACAATGAGCAGTTCTTC. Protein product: CASSNPSGSYNEQFF.

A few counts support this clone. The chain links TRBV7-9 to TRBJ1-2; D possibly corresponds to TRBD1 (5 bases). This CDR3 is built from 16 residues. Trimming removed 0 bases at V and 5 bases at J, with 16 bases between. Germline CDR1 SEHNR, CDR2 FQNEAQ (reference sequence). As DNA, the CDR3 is TGTGCCAGCAGCTTAGCGGGGGGTCTCAGTCATTATGGCTACACCTTC. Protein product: CASSLAGGLSHYGYTF.

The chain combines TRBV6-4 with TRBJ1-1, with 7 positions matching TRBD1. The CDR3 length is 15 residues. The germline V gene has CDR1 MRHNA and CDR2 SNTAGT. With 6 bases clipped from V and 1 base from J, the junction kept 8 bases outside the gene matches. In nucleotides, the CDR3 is TGTGCCAGCAGGACACAGGGGACACCGAACACTGAAGCTTTCTTT. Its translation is CASRTQGTPNTEAFF.

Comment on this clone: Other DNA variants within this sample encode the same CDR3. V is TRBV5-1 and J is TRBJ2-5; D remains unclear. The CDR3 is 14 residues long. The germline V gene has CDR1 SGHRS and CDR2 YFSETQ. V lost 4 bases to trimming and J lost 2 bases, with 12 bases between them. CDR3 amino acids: CASSPGSTQETQYF. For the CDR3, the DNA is TGCGCCAGCAGCCCAGGATCAACACAAGAGACCCAGTACTTC.

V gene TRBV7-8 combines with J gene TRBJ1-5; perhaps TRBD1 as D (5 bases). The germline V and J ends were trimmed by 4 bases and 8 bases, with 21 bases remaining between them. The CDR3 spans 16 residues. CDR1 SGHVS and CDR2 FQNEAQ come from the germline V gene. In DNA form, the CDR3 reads TGTGCCAGCAGCTACCCCGGGACCCGGTATGTAGAGCCCCAGCATTTT. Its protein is CASSYPGTRYVEPQHF.

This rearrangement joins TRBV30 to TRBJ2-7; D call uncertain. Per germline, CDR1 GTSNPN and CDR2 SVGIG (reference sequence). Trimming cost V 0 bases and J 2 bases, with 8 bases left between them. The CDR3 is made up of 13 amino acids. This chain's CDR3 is CAWSVGVTYEQYF. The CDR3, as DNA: TGTGCCTGGAGTGTAGGAGTTACCTACGAGCAGTACTTC.

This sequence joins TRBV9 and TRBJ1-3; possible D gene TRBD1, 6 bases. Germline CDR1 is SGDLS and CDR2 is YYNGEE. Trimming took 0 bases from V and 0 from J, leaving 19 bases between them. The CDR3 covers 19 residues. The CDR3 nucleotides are TGTGCCAGCAGCGTAGCTCAGGGGCCACCCTTTCTCTCTGGAAACACCATATATTTT. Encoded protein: CASSVAQGPPFLSGNTIYF.

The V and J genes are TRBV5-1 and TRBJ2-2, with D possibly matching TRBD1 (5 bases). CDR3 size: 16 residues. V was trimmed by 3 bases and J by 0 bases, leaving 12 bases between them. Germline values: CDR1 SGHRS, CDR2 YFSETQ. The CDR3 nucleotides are TGCGCCAGCAGCTCGTACAGGAACCCGAACACCGGGGAGCTGTTTTTT. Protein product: CASSSYRNPNTGELFF.

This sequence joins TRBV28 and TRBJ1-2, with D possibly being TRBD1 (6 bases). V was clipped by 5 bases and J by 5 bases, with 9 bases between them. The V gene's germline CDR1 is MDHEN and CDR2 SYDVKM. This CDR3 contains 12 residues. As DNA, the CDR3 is TGTGCCAGCAGTAAAACAGGGTATGGCTACACCTTC. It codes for CASSKTGYGYTF.

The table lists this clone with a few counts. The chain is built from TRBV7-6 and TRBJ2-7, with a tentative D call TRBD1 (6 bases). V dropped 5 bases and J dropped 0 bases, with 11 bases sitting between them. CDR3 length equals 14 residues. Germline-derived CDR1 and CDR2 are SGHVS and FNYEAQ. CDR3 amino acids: CASSLSDSSYEQYF. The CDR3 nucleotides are TGTGCCAGCAGCCTCTCGGACAGCTCCTACGAGCAGTACTTC. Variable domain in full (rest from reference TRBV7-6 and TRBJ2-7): GAGVSQSPRYKVTKRGQDVALRCDPISGHVSLYWYRQALGQGPEFLTYFNYEAQQDKSGLPNDRFSAERPEGSISTLTIQRTEQRDSAMYRCASSLSDSSYEQYFGPGTRLTVT.

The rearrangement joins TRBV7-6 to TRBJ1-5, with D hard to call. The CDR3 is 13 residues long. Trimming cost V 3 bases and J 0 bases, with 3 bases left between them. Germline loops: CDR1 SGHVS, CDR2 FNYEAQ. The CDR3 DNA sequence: TGTGCCAGCAGCTTCGGTAGCAATCAGCCCCAGCATTTT. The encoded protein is CASSFGSNQPQHF.

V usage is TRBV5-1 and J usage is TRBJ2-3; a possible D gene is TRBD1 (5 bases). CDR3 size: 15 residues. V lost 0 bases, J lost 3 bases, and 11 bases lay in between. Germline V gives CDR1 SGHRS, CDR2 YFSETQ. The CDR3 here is CASSLGGPRTDTQYF. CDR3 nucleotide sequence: TGCGCCAGCAGCTTGGGGGGCCCCCGGACAGATACGCAGTATTTT.

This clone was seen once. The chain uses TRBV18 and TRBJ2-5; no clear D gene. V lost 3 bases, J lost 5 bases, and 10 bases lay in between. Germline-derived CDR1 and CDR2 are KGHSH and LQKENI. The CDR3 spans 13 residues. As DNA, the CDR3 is TGTGCCAGCTCACCTCCGACGAGGGAGACCCAGTACTTC. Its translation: CASSPPTRETQYF.

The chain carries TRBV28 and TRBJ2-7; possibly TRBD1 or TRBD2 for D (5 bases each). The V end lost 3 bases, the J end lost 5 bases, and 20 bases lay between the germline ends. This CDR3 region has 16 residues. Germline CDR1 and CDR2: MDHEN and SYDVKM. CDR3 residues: CASSLILEGTGNEQYF. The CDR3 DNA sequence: TGTGCCAGCAGTTTGATCCTAGAGGGGACCGGTAACGAGCAGTACTTC.

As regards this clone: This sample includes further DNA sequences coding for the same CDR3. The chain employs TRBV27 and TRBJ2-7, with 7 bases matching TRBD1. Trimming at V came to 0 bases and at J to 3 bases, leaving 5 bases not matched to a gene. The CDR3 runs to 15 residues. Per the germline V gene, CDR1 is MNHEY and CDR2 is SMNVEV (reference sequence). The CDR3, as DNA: TGTGCCAGCAGTTTATCCGGGACAGCCGTCTACGAGCAGTACTTC. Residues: CASSLSGTAVYEQYF.

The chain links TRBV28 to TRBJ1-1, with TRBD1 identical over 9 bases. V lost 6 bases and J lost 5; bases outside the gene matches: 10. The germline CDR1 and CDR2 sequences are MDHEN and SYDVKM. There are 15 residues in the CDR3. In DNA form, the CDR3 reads TGTGCCAGCAGGAGAGACAGGGGGAGAGGGACTGAAGCTTTCTTT. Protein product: CASRRDRGRGTEAFF. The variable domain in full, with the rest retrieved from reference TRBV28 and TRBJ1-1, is DVKVTQSSRYLVKRTGEKVFLECVQDMDHENMFWYRQDPGLGLRLIYFSYDVKMKEKGDIPEGYSVSREKKERFSLILESASTNQTSMYLCASRRDRGRGTEAFFGQGTRLTVV.

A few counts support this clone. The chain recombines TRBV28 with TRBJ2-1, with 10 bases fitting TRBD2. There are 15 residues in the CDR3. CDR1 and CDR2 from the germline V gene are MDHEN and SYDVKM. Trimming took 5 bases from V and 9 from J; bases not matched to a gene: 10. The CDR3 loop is CASSTLAGAGSEQFF. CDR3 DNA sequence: TGTGCCAGCAGTACTCTAGCGGGAGCAGGTAGTGAGCAGTTCTTC. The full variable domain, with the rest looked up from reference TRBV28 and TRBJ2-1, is DVKVTQSSRYLVKRTGEKVFLECVQDMDHENMFWYRQDPGLGLRLIYFSYDVKMKEKGDIPEGYSVSREKKERFSLILESASTNQTSMYLCASSTLAGAGSEQFFGPGTRLTVL.

This chain's CDR3 is CASSQVSSALVGELFF. CDR3 DNA sequence: TGCGCCAGCAGCCAAGTCTCCAGCGCCCTAGTGGGGGAGCTGTTTTTT. The chain recombines TRBV4-3 with TRBJ2-2; no reliable D call. This CDR3 is 16 amino acids long. Trimming took 1 base from V and 8 from J, leaving 17 bases between them. Germline CDR1 and CDR2: LGHNA and YSLEER.

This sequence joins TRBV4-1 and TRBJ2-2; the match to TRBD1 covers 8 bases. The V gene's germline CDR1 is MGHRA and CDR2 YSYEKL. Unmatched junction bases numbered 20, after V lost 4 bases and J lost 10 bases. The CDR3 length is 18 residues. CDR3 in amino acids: CASSPGGKPDRDDSELFF. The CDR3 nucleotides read TGCGCCAGCAGCCCTGGGGGGAAGCCGGACAGGGACGACTCGGAGCTGTTTTTT.

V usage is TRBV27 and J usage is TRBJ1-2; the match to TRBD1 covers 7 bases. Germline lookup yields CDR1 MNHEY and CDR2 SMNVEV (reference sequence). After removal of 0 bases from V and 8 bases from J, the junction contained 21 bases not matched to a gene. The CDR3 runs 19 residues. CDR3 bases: TGTGCCAGCAGTTTATCGTGGCCCCCTCCAGGGGGACGCCAGGGGGGCTACACCTTC. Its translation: CASSLSWPPPGGRQGGYTF.

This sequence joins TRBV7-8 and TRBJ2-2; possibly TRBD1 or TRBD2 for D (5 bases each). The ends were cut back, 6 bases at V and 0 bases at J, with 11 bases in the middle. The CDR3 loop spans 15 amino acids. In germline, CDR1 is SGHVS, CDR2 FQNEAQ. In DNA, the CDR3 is TGTGCCAGCAGTCGGGACGGCCCGAACACCGGGGAGCTGTTTTTT. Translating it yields CASSRDGPNTGELFF.

The CDR3 sequence: CASSPRLAGLQETQYF. The CDR3 region has the DNA TGTGCCAGCTCTCCCCGACTGGCGGGGTTACAAGAGACCCAGTACTTC. This chain connects TRBV18 to TRBJ2-5; D possibly corresponds to TRBD2 (6 bases). The CDR3 runs to 16 residues. The V end was cut by 6 bases, the J end by 2 bases, with 19 bases between. Germline V lookup: CDR1 KGHSH, CDR2 LQKENI. Using reference TRBV18 and TRBJ2-5 for the parts outside the CDR3, the full variable domain is NAGVMQNPRHLVRRRGQEARLRCSPMKGHSHVYWYRQLPEEGLKFMVYLQKENIIDESGMPKERFSAEFPKEGPSILRIQQVVRGDSAAYFCASSPRLAGLQETQYFGPGTRLLVL.

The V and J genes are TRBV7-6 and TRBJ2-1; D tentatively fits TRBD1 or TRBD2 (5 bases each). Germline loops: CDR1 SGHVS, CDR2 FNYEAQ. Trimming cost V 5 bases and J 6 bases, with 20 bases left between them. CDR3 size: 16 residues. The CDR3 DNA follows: TGTGCCAGCAGCGGATCTAGTGGCCATGGGGGCAATGAGCAGTTCTTC. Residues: CASSGSSGHGGNEQFF.

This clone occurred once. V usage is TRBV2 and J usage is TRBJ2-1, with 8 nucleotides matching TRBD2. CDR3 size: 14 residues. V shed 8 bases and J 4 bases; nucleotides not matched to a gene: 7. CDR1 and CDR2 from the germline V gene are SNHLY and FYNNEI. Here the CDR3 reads CASEPSGLYNEQFF. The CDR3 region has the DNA TGTGCCAGCGAGCCTAGCGGGCTATACAATGAGCAGTTCTTC.